These 14 T cell receptor beta chains came from one sample sequenced in a study of OX40 agonist ivuxolimab in advanced cancers. Clones were read by immunoSEQ multiplex PCR, and TCRdb kept only the in-frame ones, dropping some. This sample carries 65,000 to 100,000 clones, about 86% of them seen once, and the ten largest clones take around 7%. Source: CD4+ or CD8+ T cells sorted from blood, taken in a trial of the OX40 agonist ivuxolimab. The source of these receptors is an adult with an advanced solid tumor such as melanoma, head and neck, liver or kidney cancer.

Here the CDR3 reads CASSTGVNYGYTF. The CDR3 DNA is TGTGCCAGCAGTACAGGGGTAAACTATGGCTACACCTTC. The rearrangement joins TRBV6-1 to TRBJ1-2, with TRBD1 matching over 7 bases. This CDR3 spans 13 amino acids. The germline V gene has CDR1 MNHNS and CDR2 SASEGT. J gave up 2 bases and V 5 bases, and 2 bases lay outside the gene matches.

The chain recombines TRBV19 with TRBJ1-1, with 7 bases matching TRBD1. Germline lookup yields CDR1 LNHDA and CDR2 SQIVND (reference sequence). V lost 3 bases and J lost 6; bases outside the gene matches: 10. There are 15 residues in the CDR3. CDR3 nucleotides: TGTGCCAGTAGTATGGAGACAGGGAGGAGGGCTGAAGCTTTCTTT. This translates into CASSMETGRRAEAFF.

The gene calls are TRBV19 and TRBJ2-1, with a possible D match to TRBD1 (5 bases). Trimming took off 5 bases at V and 6 bases at J, with 14 bases between the two ends. The V gene's germline CDR1 is LNHDA and CDR2 SQIVND (reference sequence). The CDR3 loop spans 14 amino acids. CDR3 nucleotide sequence: TGTGCCAGTAGTGCAGTGGGTGGGGCCAATGAGCAGTTCTTC. Its translation is CASSAVGGANEQFF.

The chain uses TRBV27 and TRBJ2-3; 8 nucleotides match TRBD2. Germline loops: CDR1 MNHEY, CDR2 SMNVEV (reference sequence). The CDR3 extends over 16 amino acids. J gave up 0 bases and V 3 bases, and 5 bases lay outside the gene matches. As DNA, the CDR3 is TGTGCCAGCAGTTTGACGCCTAGCGGGAGCACAGATACGCAGTATTTT. As protein: CASSLTPSGSTDTQYF.

This chain connects TRBV7-2 to TRBJ2-2; D uncertain. CDR3 length: 15 residues. Germline CDR1 SGHTA, CDR2 FQGNSA. The V and J ends lost 0 bases and 1 base respectively, with 6 bases between them. DNA for the CDR3: TGTGCCAGCAGCTTAGCCCACAAGAACACCGGGGAGCTGTTTTTT. Translation gives CASSLAHKNTGELFF.

This clone was observed once. The rearrangement joins TRBV4-1 to TRBJ2-2; maybe TRBD1 (5 bases). CDR1 is MGHRA, CDR2 YSYEKL, per germline. V was pared by 0 bases and J by 5 bases, with 13 bases between. CDR3 length: 16 amino acids. Here the CDR3 DNA reads TGCGCCAGCAGCCAAGATAGTAAGGGGAAGACCGGGGAGCTGTTTTTT. Protein: CASSQDSKGKTGELFF.

The chain couples TRBV5-4 to TRBJ1-2; 9 positions match TRBD1. Trimming at V came to 3 bases and at J to 5 bases, leaving 5 bases not matched to a gene. CDR3 length equals 14 residues. From germline, CDR1 is SGHNT and CDR2 YYREEE (reference sequence). This chain's CDR3 is CASSYPGQGYGYTF. In nucleotides, the CDR3 is TGTGCCAGCAGCTACCCGGGACAGGGATATGGCTACACCTTC. Variable domain in full (rest from reference TRBV5-4 and TRBJ1-2): ETGVTQSPTHLIKTRGQQVTLRCSSQSGHNTVSWYQQALGQGPQFIFQYYREEENGRGNFPPRFSGLQFPNYSSELNVNALELDDSALYLCASSYPGQGYGYTFGSGTRLTVV.

This chain connects TRBV2 to TRBJ2-3, with no clear D. The V gene lost 7 bases and the J gene lost 4 bases, with 12 bases spanning the gap. In germline, CDR1 is SNHLY, CDR2 FYNNEI. This CDR3 region has 13 residues. CDR3 DNA sequence: TGTGCCAGCATACTTTCCATCCCAGATACGCAGTATTTT. This codes for CASILSIPDTQYF.

This clone was found once. The rearrangement joins TRBV20-1 to TRBJ2-3; no firm D call. The CDR3 extends over 11 amino acids. Germline CDR1 DFQATT, CDR2 SNEGSKA (reference sequence). Trimming cost V 3 bases and J 5 bases, with 6 bases left between them. The CDR3 loop is CSASTEDTQYF. CDR3 DNA: TGCAGTGCTAGTACCGAAGATACGCAGTATTTT.

The chain links TRBV5-1 to TRBJ2-1, with D possibly being TRBD1 or TRBD2 (5 bases each). Trimming removed 3 bases at V and 10 bases at J, with 20 bases between. Germline V gene data show CDR1 as SGHRS and CDR2 as YFSETQ. The CDR3 contains 15 residues. CDR3 DNA: TGCGCCAGCAGCTCAATTCCGGGACCCCGAGAGGAGCAGTTCTTC. It encodes CASSSIPGPREEQFF.

This chain links TRBV29-1 with TRBJ2-3; D is undetermined. Germline assignment: CDR1 SQVTM and CDR2 ANQGSEA. V was trimmed by 0 bases and J by 1 base, leaving 5 bases between them. The CDR3 is 13 residues long. The CDR3 loop reads CSVEDLGTDTQYF. CDR3 sequence (DNA): TGCAGCGTTGAAGATCTCGGCACAGATACGCAGTATTTT.

This clone has only a few counts. J is TRBJ2-3 and V is TRBV27; D is uncertain. The CDR3 extends over 14 amino acids. Germline-derived CDR1 and CDR2 are MNHEY and SMNVEV (reference sequence). Deletions cut 5 bases from V and 5 bases from J, with 14 bases between. The CDR3 reads CASSPLLSGDTQYF. The CDR3 coding sequence is TGTGCCAGCAGTCCCCTTCTTTCGGGAGATACGCAGTATTTT.

This clone has at least ten counts. The genes are TRBV4-1 and TRBJ2-7, with 7 positions matching TRBD1. From germline, CDR1 is MGHRA and CDR2 YSYEKL. CDR3 length: 15 amino acids. V gave up 4 bases and J gave up 0 bases; unmatched junction bases: 6. CDR3 DNA: TGCGCCAGCAGCCGACAGGGCCAAAGCTCCTACGAGCAGTACTTC. Translating gives CASSRQGQSSYEQYF.

In this sample, this clone turned up a few times. The chain employs TRBV29-1 and TRBJ2-5; TRBD2 matches 11 bases. Germline CDR1 SQVTM, CDR2 ANQGSEA. Germline trimming cut 3 bases from V and 5 bases from J; bases unmatched to any gene: 11. The CDR3 is 16 amino acids. The chain's CDR3 is CSVDGVSGGAWETQYF. Written as DNA, the CDR3 is TGCAGCGTTGATGGAGTTAGCGGGGGGGCGTGGGAGACCCAGTACTTC.